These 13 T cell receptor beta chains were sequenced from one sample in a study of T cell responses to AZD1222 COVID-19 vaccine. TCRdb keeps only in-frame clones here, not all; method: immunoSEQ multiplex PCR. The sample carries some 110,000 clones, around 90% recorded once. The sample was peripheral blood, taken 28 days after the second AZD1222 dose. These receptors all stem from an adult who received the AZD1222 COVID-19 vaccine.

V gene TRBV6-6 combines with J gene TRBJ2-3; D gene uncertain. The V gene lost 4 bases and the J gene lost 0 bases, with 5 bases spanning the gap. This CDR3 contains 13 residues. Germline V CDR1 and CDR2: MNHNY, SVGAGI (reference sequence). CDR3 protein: CASSLASTDTQYF. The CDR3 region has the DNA TGTGCCAGCAGTTTAGCTAGCACAGATACGCAGTATTTT.

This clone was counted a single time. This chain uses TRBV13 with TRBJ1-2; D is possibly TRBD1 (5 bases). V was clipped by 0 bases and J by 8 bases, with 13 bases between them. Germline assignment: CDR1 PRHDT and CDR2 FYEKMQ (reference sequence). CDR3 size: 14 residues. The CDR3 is CASSLGPGARGYTF. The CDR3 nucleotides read TGTGCCAGCAGCTTAGGCCCCGGGGCACGGGGCTACACCTTC.

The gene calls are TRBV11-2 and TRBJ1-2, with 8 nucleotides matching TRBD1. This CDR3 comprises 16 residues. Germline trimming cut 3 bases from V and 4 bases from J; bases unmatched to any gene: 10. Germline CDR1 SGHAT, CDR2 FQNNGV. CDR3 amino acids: CASSLSLRTGSYGYTF. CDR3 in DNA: TGTGCCAGCAGCTTGAGTCTCCGGACAGGGTCCTATGGCTACACCTTC.

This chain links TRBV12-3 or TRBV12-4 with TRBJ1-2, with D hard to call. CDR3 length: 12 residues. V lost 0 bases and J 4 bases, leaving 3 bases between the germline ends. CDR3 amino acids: CASSLASYGYTF. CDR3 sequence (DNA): TGTGCCAGCAGTTTAGCCAGCTATGGCTACACCTTC.

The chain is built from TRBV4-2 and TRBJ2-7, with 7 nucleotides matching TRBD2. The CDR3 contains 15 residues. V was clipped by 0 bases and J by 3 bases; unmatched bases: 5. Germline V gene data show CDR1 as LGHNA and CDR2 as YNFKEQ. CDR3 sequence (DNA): TGTGCCAGCAGCCAAGATGGGCGGGGGATCTACGAGCAGTACTTC. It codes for CASSQDGRGIYEQYF.

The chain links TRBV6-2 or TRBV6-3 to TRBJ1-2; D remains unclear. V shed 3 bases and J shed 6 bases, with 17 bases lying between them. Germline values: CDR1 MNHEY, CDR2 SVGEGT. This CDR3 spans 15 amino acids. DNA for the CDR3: TGTGCCAGCAGTTATGGCGGCACGCTAGAGGATGGCTACACCTTC. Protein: CASSYGGTLEDGYTF.

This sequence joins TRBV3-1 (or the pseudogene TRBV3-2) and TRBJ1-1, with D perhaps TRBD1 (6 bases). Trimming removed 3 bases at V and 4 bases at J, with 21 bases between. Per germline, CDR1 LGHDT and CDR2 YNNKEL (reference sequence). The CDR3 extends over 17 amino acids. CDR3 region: CASSHTGTGSQSTEAFF. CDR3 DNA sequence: TGTGCCAGCAGCCACACTGGCACAGGGTCTCAGTCCACTGAAGCTTTCTTT.

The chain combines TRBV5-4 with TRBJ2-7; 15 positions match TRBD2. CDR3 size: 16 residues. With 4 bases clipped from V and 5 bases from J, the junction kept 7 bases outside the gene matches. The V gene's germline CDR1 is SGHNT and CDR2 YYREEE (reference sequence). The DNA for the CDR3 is TGTGCCAGCAGCCCGGGACTAGCGGGAGGATCAAACGAGCAGTACTTC. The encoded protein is CASSPGLAGGSNEQYF. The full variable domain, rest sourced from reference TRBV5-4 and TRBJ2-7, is ETGVTQSPTHLIKTRGQQVTLRCSSQSGHNTVSWYQQALGQGPQFIFQYYREEENGRGNFPPRFSGLQFPNYSSELNVNALELDDSALYLCASSPGLAGGSNEQYFGPGTRLTVT.

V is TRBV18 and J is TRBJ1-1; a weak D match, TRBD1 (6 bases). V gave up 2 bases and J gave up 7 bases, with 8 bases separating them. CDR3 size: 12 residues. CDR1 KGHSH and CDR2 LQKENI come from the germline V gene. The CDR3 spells CASSPRGSEAFF. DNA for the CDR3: TGTGCCAGCTCACCAAGGGGGAGTGAAGCTTTCTTT.

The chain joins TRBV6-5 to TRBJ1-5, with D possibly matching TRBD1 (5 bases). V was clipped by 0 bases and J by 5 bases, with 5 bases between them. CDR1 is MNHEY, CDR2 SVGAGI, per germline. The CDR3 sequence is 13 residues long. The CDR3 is CASSYSGDQPQHF. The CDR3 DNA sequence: TGTGCCAGCAGTTACTCGGGGGATCAGCCCCAGCATTTT.

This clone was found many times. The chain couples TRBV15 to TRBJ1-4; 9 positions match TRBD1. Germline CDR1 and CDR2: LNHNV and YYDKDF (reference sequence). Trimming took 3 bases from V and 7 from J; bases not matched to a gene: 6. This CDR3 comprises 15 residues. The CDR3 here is CATSSEGQGGEKLFF. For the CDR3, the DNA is TGTGCCACCAGCAGCGAGGGACAGGGTGGTGAAAAACTGTTTTTT.

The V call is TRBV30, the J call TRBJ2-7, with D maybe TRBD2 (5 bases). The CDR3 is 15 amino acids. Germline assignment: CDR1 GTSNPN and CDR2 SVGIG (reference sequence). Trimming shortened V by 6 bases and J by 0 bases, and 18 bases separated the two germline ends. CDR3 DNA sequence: TGTGCCTGTAAATCCATCAGCGGTAGCTCCTACGAGCAGTACTTC. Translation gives CACKSISGSSYEQYF.

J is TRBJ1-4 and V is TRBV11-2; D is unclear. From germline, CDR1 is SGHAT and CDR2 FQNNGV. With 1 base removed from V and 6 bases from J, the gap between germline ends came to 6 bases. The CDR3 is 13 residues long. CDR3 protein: CASSLVADEKLFF. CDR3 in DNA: TGTGCCAGCAGCTTAGTTGCGGATGAAAAACTGTTTTTT.